A single sample is the source of the 11 T cell receptor beta chains below, sequenced in a study of radiation and T cells in renal cell carcinoma. Time point noted: blood 2 weeks post-SBRT. The treatment denotes: 15 Gy SBRT to primary tumor, nephrectomy 4 weeks later. Sequencing used immunoSEQ multiplex PCR; TCRdb keeps in-frame clones, though not all of them. This sample has roughly 130,000 clones, with 88% found just once. Sequencing was performed on blood, taken from a patient whose treatment included radiotherapy and nephrectomy. The receptor set was obtained from a woman in her 70s with renal cell carcinoma.

The V gene is TRBV19, the J gene TRBJ2-2; no clear D gene. The V end was cut by 2 bases, the J end by 2 bases, with 6 bases between. This CDR3 is 14 amino acids long. Germline values: CDR1 LNHDA, CDR2 SQIVND (reference sequence). The CDR3 nucleotides are TGTGCCAGTAGTATAAATGGCAACACCGGGGAGCTGTTTTTT. Its protein is CASSINGNTGELFF.

This clone was seen once. This chain joins TRBV2 and TRBJ1-6, with D perhaps TRBD1 (5 bases). The CDR3 consists of 15 residues. With 7 bases removed from V and 0 bases from J, the gap between germline ends came to 10 bases. Germline loops: CDR1 SNHLY, CDR2 FYNNEI. CDR3: CASKPGSSYNSPLHF. As DNA, the CDR3 is TGTGCCAGCAAACCAGGGAGCTCCTATAATTCACCCCTCCACTTT.

The chain employs TRBV28 and TRBJ1-1; D is undetermined. Germline-derived CDR1 and CDR2 are MDHEN and SYDVKM. The CDR3 is 11 amino acids. V was trimmed by 10 bases and J by 0 bases, leaving 6 bases between them. The CDR3 DNA sequence: TGTGCCACCCGGCTGAACACTGAAGCTTTCTTT. It specifies CATRLNTEAFF.

The genes are TRBV5-1 and TRBJ2-3; D not resolved. Trimming shortened V by 1 base and J by 6 bases, and 12 bases separated the two germline ends. Germline V gene data show CDR1 as SGHRS and CDR2 as YFSETQ. The CDR3 extends over 14 amino acids. The CDR3 loop reads CASSLKSVGDTQYF. For the CDR3, the DNA is TGCGCCAGCAGCTTGAAATCCGTGGGCGATACGCAGTATTTT. The complete variable domain, with remaining parts taken from reference TRBV5-1 and TRBJ2-3, reads KAGVTQTPRYLIKTRGQQVTLSCSPISGHRSVSWYQQTPGQGLQFLFEYFSETQRNKGNFPGRFSGRQFSNSRSEMNVSTLELGDSALYLCASSLKSVGDTQYFGPGTRLTVL.

The genes are TRBV30 and TRBJ2-1; D unclear. The CDR3 runs 12 residues. The germline V gene has CDR1 GTSNPN and CDR2 SVGIG (reference sequence). V was trimmed by 2 bases and J by 6 bases, leaving 8 bases between them. The CDR3 DNA reads as TGTGCCTGGAGTTCTGGGGTCAATGAGCAGTTCTTC. Amino acid sequence: CAWSSGVNEQFF.

The chain joins TRBV6-5 to TRBJ1-2; 8 bases are a match to TRBD1. Unmatched junction bases numbered 6, after V lost 4 bases and J lost 8 bases. The CDR3 contains 13 residues. Germline values: CDR1 MNHEY, CDR2 SVGAGI. The CDR3 DNA sequence: TGTGCCAGCAGTTCCACAAGACAGGGGGGCTACACCTTC. Translation gives CASSSTRQGGYTF.

The chain is built from TRBV7-2 and TRBJ2-3; TRBD2 matches 10 bases. This CDR3 contains 16 residues. Germline CDR1 and CDR2: SGHTA and FQGNSA. The ends lost 3 bases at V and 3 bases at J; junction bases unmatched: 6. The CDR3 nucleotides read TGTGCCAGCAGCTTCGTAAGCGGGGGGGCGACAGATACGCAGTATTTT. Its protein product is CASSFVSGGATDTQYF. Together with reference TRBV7-2 and TRBJ2-3, the CDR3 gives the full variable domain: GAGVSQSPSNKVTEKGKDVELRCDPISGHTALYWYRQSLGQGLEFLIYFQGNSAPDKSGLPSDRFSAERTGGSVSTLTIQRTQQEDSAVYLCASSFVSGGATDTQYFGPGTRLTVL.

This clone was recorded once. The chain has TRBV4-2 and TRBJ1-6, with TRBD1 matching over 7 bases. Looked up from germline, CDR1 is LGHNA and CDR2 is YNFKEQ. The CDR3 length is 16 residues. The V and J ends lost 3 bases and 5 bases, in that order; junction bases with no gene match: 7. The CDR3 is CASSHPTGTDNSPLHF. Written as DNA, the CDR3 is TGTGCCAGCAGCCATCCGACAGGGACCGATAATTCACCCCTCCACTTT.

The V and J genes are TRBV10-3 and TRBJ2-1; D could derive from TRBD1 or TRBD2 (5 bases each). CDR3 size: 13 residues. Germline lookup yields CDR1 ENHRY and CDR2 SYGVKD. Trimming cost V 3 bases and J 8 bases, with 11 bases left between them. The CDR3 protein is CAISDEGEHEQFF. The CDR3 DNA reads TGTGCCATCAGTGATGAAGGGGAGCATGAGCAGTTCTTC.

The chain has TRBV29-1 and TRBJ2-2; the match to TRBD1 covers 7 bases. V lost 4 bases and J lost 1; bases outside the gene matches: 9. This CDR3 comprises 16 residues. CDR1 and CDR2 (germline): SQVTM, ANQGSEA. The CDR3 region is CSVGRAGTENTGELFF. The CDR3 DNA sequence: TGCAGCGTTGGCCGCGCCGGGACAGAGAACACCGGGGAGCTGTTTTTT.

The chain recombines TRBV5-1 with TRBJ2-3; TRBD2 might be the D (6 bases). The germline V gene has CDR1 SGHRS and CDR2 YFSETQ. Trimming took 4 bases from V and 1 from J, leaving 13 bases between them. The CDR3 extends over 15 amino acids. The CDR3 loop reads CASSHGPGGTDTQYF. CDR3 sequence (DNA): TGCGCCAGCAGCCATGGACCGGGGGGCACAGATACGCAGTATTTT.